This T cell receptor (beta chain) was obtained from a study of blood T cells in healthy people across ages. Study-wide findings and caveats: TCR beta diversity, measured per million T cells, fell in a roughly linear way with age.

This clonotype appeared a few times. The antigen remains unidentified. V dropped 3 bases and J dropped 3; count of bases not matched to a gene: 8. This CDR3 contains 16 residues. Germline V gene data show CDR1 as MDHEN and CDR2 as SYDVKM. Alongside a J-beta primer mix, a sample-barcoded 5' primer served in a second PCR lasting about 6 to 11 cycles. Each CDR3 protein gets one entry after TCRdb re-called the 5' RACE reads with MiXCR. This sample has around 800,000 distinct CDR3 sequences, with roughly 24% found just once. The data also belong to a second study, concerning T cells of mothers and their children. As that study records: The whole RNA yield was converted to cDNA, approximately 1.4 ug per 15 ul. The output of TCR recombination is shaped by thymic selection similarly in related and unrelated pairs. Related mother-child pairs showed slightly higher but non-significant overlap than unrelated pairs.

Sequences were obtained from blood. The clonotype originates from a boy younger than 18 in good health. The chain combines TRBV28 with TRBJ2-1, with 7 positions matching TRBD1. This CDR3 reads CASSLDGTDLYNEQFF. The CDR3 bases are TGTGCCAGCAGTTTGGACGGGACAGACCTCTACAATGAGCAGTTCTTC.